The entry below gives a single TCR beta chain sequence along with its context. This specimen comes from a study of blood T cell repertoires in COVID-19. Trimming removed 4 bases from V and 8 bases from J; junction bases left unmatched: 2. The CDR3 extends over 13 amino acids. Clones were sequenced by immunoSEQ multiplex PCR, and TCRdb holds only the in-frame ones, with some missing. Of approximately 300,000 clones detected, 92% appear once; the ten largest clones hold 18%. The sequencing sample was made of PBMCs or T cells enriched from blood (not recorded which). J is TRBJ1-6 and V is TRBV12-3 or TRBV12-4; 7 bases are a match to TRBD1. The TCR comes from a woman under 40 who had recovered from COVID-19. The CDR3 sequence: CASSSGQYSPLHF. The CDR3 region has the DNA TGTGCCAGCAGTTCGGGACAGTATTCACCCCTCCACTTT.